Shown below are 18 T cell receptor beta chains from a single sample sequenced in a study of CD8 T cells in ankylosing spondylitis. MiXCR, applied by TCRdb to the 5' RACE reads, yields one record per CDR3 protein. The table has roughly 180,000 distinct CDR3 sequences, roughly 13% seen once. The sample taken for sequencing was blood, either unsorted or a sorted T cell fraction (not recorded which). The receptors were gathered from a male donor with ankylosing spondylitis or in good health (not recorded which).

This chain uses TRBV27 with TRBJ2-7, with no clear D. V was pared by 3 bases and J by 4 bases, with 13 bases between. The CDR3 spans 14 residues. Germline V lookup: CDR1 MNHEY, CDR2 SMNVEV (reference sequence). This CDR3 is CASSFPTLGYEQYF. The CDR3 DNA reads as TGTGCCAGCAGTTTCCCGACTCTTGGGTACGAGCAGTACTTC.

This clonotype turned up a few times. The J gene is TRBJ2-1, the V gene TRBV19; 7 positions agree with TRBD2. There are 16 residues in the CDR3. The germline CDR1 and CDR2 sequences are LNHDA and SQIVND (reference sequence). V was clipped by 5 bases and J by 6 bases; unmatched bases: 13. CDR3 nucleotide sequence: TGTGCCAGTAGTTCTGGGGCTAGCGGAGTGACCAATGAGCAGTTCTTC. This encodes CASSSGASGVTNEQFF.

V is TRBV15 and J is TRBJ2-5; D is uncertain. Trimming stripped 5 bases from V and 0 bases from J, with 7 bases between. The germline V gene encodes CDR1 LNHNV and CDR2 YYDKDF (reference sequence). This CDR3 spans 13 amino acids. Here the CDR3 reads CATSPADQETQYF. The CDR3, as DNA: TGTGCCACCAGCCCGGCGGACCAAGAGACCCAGTACTTC.

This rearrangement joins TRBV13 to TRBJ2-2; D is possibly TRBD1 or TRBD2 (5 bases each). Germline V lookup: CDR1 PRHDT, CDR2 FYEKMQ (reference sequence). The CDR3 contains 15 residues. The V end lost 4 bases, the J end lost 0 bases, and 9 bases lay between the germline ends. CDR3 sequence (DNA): TGTGCCAGCAGCTACGGGACGGCGAACACCGGGGAGCTGTTTTTT. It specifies CASSYGTANTGELFF.

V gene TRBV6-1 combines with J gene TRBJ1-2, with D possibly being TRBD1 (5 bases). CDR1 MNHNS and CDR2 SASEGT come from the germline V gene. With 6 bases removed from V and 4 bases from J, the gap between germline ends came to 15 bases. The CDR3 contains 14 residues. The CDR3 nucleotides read TGTGCCAGCAGGGCAGGGATGGAGGGCTATGGCTACACCTTC. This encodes CASRAGMEGYGYTF.

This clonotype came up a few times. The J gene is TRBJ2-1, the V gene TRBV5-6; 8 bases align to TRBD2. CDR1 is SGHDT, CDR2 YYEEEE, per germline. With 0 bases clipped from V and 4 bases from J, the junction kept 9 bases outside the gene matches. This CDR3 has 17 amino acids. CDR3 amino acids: CASSLELGLGAYNEQFF. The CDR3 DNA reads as TGTGCCAGCAGCTTGGAATTGGGACTAGGTGCGTACAATGAGCAGTTCTTC.

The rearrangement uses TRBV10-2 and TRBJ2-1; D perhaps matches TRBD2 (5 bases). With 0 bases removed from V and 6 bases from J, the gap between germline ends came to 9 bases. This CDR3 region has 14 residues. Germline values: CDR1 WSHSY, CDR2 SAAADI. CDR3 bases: TGCGCCAGCAGTGAGTCGTCCAGCGGCAATGAGCAGTTCTTC. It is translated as CASSESSSGNEQFF.

The chain's CDR3 is CASSYVGDAYNEQFF. The CDR3 bases are TGTGCCAGCAGCTATGTAGGGGACGCCTACAATGAGCAGTTCTTC. This chain uses TRBV7-2 with TRBJ2-1; the D gene could be TRBD1 or TRBD2 (5 bases each). This CDR3 region has 15 residues. The germline V and J ends were trimmed by 4 bases and 2 bases, with 12 bases remaining between them. Germline V lookup: CDR1 SGHTA, CDR2 FQGNSA.

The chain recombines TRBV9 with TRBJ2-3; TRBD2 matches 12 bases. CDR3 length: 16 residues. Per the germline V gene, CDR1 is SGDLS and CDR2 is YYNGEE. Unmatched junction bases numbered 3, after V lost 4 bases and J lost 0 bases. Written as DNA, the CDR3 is TGTGCCAGCAGCCTAGCGGGAGGGCAGAGCACAGATACGCAGTATTTT. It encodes CASSLAGGQSTDTQYF.

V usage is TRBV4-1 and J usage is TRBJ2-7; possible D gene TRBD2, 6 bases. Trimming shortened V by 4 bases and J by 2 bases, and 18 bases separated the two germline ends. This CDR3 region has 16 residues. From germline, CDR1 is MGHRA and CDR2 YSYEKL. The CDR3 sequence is CASSLFGGGGPYEQYF. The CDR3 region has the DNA TGCGCCAGCAGCCTCTTCGGGGGTGGCGGACCCTACGAGCAGTACTTC.

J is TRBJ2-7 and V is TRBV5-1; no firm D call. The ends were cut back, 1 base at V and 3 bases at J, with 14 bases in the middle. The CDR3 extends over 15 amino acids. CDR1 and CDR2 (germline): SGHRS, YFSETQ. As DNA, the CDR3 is TGCGCCAGCAGCTTGAAAGGGAAGGGTCGCTACGAGCAGTACTTC. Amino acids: CASSLKGKGRYEQYF.

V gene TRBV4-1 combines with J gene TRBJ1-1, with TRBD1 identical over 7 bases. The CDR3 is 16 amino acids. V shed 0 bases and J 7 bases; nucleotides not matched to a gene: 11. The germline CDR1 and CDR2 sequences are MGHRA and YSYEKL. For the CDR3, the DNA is TGCGCCAGCAGCCAAGAGGAGAGGGGACAGCTAGTTGAAGCTTTCTTT. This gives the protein CASSQEERGQLVEAFF.

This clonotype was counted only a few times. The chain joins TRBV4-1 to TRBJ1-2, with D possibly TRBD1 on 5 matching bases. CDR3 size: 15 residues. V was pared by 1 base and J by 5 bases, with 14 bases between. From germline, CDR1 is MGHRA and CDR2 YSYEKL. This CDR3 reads CASSQGKQEGYGYTF. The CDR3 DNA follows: TGCGCCAGCAGCCAAGGAAAACAGGAAGGGTATGGCTACACCTTC.

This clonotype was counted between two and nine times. The CDR3 region is CASARVSSYNEQFF. CDR3 coding DNA: TGCGCCAGCGCCCGGGTTAGCTCCTACAATGAGCAGTTCTTC. The V gene is TRBV10-2, the J gene TRBJ2-1; D remains ambiguous. This CDR3 has 14 amino acids. Germline assignment: CDR1 WSHSY and CDR2 SAAADI. V was cut by 8 bases and J by 0 bases, with 11 bases left in between.

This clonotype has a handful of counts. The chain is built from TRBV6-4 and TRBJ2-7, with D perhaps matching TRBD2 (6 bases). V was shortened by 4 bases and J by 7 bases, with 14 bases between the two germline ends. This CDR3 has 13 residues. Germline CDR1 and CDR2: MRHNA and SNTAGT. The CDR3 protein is CASSVGTSSEQYF. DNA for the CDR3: TGTGCCAGCAGTGTCGGGACTTCCTCGGAGCAGTACTTC.

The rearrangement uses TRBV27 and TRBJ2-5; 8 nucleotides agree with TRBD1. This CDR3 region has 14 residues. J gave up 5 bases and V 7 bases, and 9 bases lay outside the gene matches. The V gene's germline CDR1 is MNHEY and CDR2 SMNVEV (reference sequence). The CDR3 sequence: CASTTGDRLETQYF. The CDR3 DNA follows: TGTGCCAGCACAACCGGGGACAGGTTGGAGACCCAGTACTTC.

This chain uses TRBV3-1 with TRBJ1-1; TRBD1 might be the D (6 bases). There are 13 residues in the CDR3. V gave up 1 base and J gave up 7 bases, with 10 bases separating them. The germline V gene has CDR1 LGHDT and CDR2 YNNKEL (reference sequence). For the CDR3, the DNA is TGTGCCAGCAGCCAAGGACAGGTTGATGAAGCTTTCTTT. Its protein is CASSQGQVDEAFF.

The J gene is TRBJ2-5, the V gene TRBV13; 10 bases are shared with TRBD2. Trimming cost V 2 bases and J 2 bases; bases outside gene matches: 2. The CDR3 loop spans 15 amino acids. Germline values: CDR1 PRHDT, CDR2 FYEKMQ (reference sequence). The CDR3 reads CASSLTSGAQETQYF. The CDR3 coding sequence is TGTGCCAGCAGCTTAACTAGCGGGGCTCAAGAGACCCAGTACTTC.